This T cell receptor (beta chain) was retrieved from a study of radiation and T cells in renal cell carcinoma. Study conclusions and caveats: Dominant CDR3 motifs were more common in irradiated tumors than controls. Compared with controls, irradiated tumors showed greater TCR clonality.

V lost 4 bases to trimming and J lost 2 bases, with 7 bases between them. CDR3 size: 13 residues. Per the germline V gene, CDR1 is LNHDA and CDR2 is SQIVND (reference sequence). Treatment: treatment-naive control, cytoreductive nephrectomy. The tumor was a clear cell renal cell carcinoma. Assay used: immunoSEQ multiplex PCR; TCRdb lists only in-frame clones, some missing. This sample has 7,200 or so clones, with around three fifths found just once. In its sample, this clone is medium-sized. Its antigen is still unknown. Additional DNA sequences in this sample encode the identical CDR3. The chain recombines TRBV19 with TRBJ2-3, with TRBD1 as a possible D gene (5 bases). The sequence came from a woman between 65 and 79 years old with renal cell carcinoma. The sample was tumor tissue, taken from a patient whose treatment was nephrectomy without radiotherapy. DNA of the CDR3: TGTGCCAGTAGTAGGGGCGACACAGATACGCAGTATTTT. Protein product: CASSRGDTDTQYF.